A single sample is the source of the 24 T cell receptor beta chains below, sequenced in a study of OX40 agonist ivuxolimab in advanced cancers. TCRdb keeps only in-frame clones here, not all; method: immunoSEQ multiplex PCR. The data contain some 99,000 clones, around nine tenths of them singletons. Source: CD4+ or CD8+ T cells sorted from blood, taken in a trial of the OX40 agonist ivuxolimab. The receptor source for this set is an adult with an advanced solid tumor such as melanoma, head and neck, liver or kidney cancer.

On this clone: Because it lacks the conserved phenylalanine or tryptophan at the end, this CDR3 is likely a read error. The J gene is TRBJ1-6, the V gene TRBV6-1; possibly TRBD1 for D (6 bases). The CDR3 is made up of 15 amino acids. V lost 10 bases to trimming and J lost 3 bases, with 16 bases between them. CDR1 MNHNS and CDR2 SASEGT come from the germline V gene. The CDR3: CAIHEGGFYNSPLHL. CDR3 DNA: TGTGCCATCCACGAGGGGGGATTCTATAATTCACCCCTCCACCTT.

V gene TRBV5-6 combines with J gene TRBJ1-2, with 7 bases lining up with TRBD1. After removal of 4 bases from V and 4 bases from J, the junction contained 4 bases not matched to a gene. Germline CDR1 reads SGHDT; CDR2 reads YYEEEE. CDR3 length: 13 residues. CDR3 sequence: CASSPDRVYGYTF. CDR3 in DNA: TGTGCCAGCAGCCCCGACAGGGTCTATGGCTACACCTTC.

The genes are TRBV18 and TRBJ2-1; D is tentatively TRBD1 or TRBD2 (5 bases each). This CDR3 spans 11 amino acids. The V end lost 2 bases, the J end lost 9 bases, and 5 bases lay between the germline ends. Germline-derived CDR1 and CDR2 are KGHSH and LQKENI. DNA of the CDR3: TGTGCCAGCTCACCAGGGGGTGAGCAGTTCTTC. Translating it yields CASSPGGEQFF.

The rearrangement joins TRBV6-6 to TRBJ1-5; D not certain. CDR3 length: 13 amino acids. Per the germline V gene, CDR1 is MNHNY and CDR2 is SVGAGI (reference sequence). V shed 6 bases and J shed 0 bases, with 6 bases lying between them. DNA for the CDR3: TGTGCCAGCAGCCTAGGTAGCAATCAGCCCCAGCATTTT. Amino acid sequence: CASSLGSNQPQHF.

This clone showed up just a few times. The chain couples TRBV10-3 to TRBJ2-7; no definite D call. This CDR3 contains 12 residues. Germline CDR1 and CDR2: ENHRY and SYGVKD. V lost 6 bases, J lost 2 bases, and 8 bases lay in between. The CDR3 sequence: CAIRDGPYEQYF. Written as DNA, the CDR3 is TGTGCCATCAGAGACGGTCCCTACGAGCAGTACTTC.

The chain is built from TRBV7-2 and TRBJ2-2; tentative D call: TRBD2 (6 bases). The CDR3 runs to 19 residues. The germline V and J ends were trimmed by 1 base and 4 bases, with 22 bases remaining between them. From germline, CDR1 is SGHTA and CDR2 FQGNSA. The CDR3 bases are TGTGCCAGCAGCTTAGTGGCCCTCCAGGCAGGAGCGGGCACCGGGGAGCTGTTTTTT. Its protein product is CASSLVALQAGAGTGELFF.

V gene TRBV7-9 combines with J gene TRBJ1-1; no reliable D call. The CDR3 consists of 14 residues. V shed 2 bases and J shed 3 bases, with 10 bases lying between them. Germline V CDR1 and CDR2: SEHNR, FQNEAQ (reference sequence). This CDR3 is CASSLTPRDTEAFF. For the CDR3, the DNA is TGTGCCAGCAGCTTAACCCCCCGGGACACTGAAGCTTTCTTT.

This clone occurred once. J is TRBJ2-7 and V is TRBV7-2; perhaps TRBD1 as D (6 bases). The CDR3 length is 14 residues. Trimming cost V 1 base and J 1 base, with 8 bases left between them. From germline, CDR1 is SGHTA and CDR2 FQGNSA. The CDR3 sequence: CASSLVQGSYEQYF. CDR3 DNA sequence: TGTGCCAGCAGCTTAGTTCAGGGGTCCTACGAGCAGTACTTC. The full variable domain, rest sourced from reference TRBV7-2 and TRBJ2-7, is GAGVSQSPSNKVTEKGKDVELRCDPISGHTALYWYRQSLGQGLEFLIYFQGNSAPDKSGLPSDRFSAERTGGSVSTLTIQRTQQEDSAVYLCASSLVQGSYEQYFGPGTRLTVT.

The chain is built from TRBV10-3 and TRBJ2-5; D unresolved. Between the trimmed V and J ends, which lost 4 bases and 2 bases, there was a span of 14 bases. Germline V gives CDR1 ENHRY, CDR2 SYGVKD. The CDR3 has 15 amino acids. CDR3 DNA sequence: TGTGCCATCAGTGCCCCAGCGCGGCAGCAAGAGACCCAGTACTTC. Translation gives CAISAPARQQETQYF.

V is TRBV2 and J is TRBJ2-1; 7 nucleotides align to TRBD2. With V trimmed by 6 bases and J by 7 bases, 6 bases remained unmatched. Germline loops: CDR1 SNHLY, CDR2 FYNNEI. There are 13 residues in the CDR3. CDR3 DNA sequence: TGTGCCAGCAGCCTCGGGGGAGGGAATGAGCAGTTCTTC. This codes for CASSLGGGNEQFF.

This chain uses TRBV4-2 with TRBJ1-5, with unresolved D. The germline V and J ends were trimmed by 0 bases and 1 base, with 7 bases remaining between them. CDR3 length: 15 amino acids. CDR1 is LGHNA and CDR2 is YNFKEQ in the germline V gene. CDR3 protein: CASSQEGRSNQPQHF. For the CDR3, the DNA is TGTGCCAGCAGCCAAGAAGGTAGGAGCAATCAGCCCCAGCATTTT.

The chain recombines TRBV5-8 with TRBJ2-3; tentative D call: TRBD1 (6 bases). The ends were cut back, 1 base at V and 3 bases at J, with 12 bases in the middle. Germline V CDR1 and CDR2: SGHTS, YDEGEE. The CDR3 covers 15 residues. The CDR3 nucleotides are TGTGCCAGCAGCTTGTTGGGGGCCGGGACAGATACGCAGTATTTT. As protein: CASSLLGAGTDTQYF.

This clone has a count of ten or more. The gene calls are TRBV2 and TRBJ2-7; D call uncertain. Per the germline V gene, CDR1 is SNHLY and CDR2 is FYNNEI. The ends were cut back, 7 bases at V and 3 bases at J, with 10 bases in the middle. The length of the CDR3 is 12 residues. The CDR3 spells CASTLYRYEQYF. The CDR3 DNA reads TGTGCCAGCACCTTATACCGCTACGAGCAGTACTTC.

This chain joins TRBV11-2 and TRBJ1-1; maybe TRBD1 (6 bases). The V end was cut by 3 bases, the J end by 1 base, with 15 bases between. Germline-derived CDR1 and CDR2 are SGHAT and FQNNGV. The CDR3 has 16 amino acids. CDR3 in amino acids: CASSFLGGHKNTEAFF. DNA for the CDR3: TGTGCCAGCAGCTTTTTGGGGGGGCATAAGAACACTGAAGCTTTCTTT.

This chain joins TRBV18 and TRBJ2-7; 11 nucleotides line up with TRBD1. From germline, CDR1 is KGHSH and CDR2 LQKENI. V gave up 4 bases and J gave up 3 bases; unmatched junction bases: 8. CDR3 length: 16 residues. The CDR3 spells CASSRYGTGGLYEQYF. CDR3 sequence (DNA): TGTGCCAGCTCACGGTACGGGACAGGGGGTCTCTACGAGCAGTACTTC. The whole variable domain, remainder taken from reference TRBV18 and TRBJ2-7, is NAGVMQNPRHLVRRRGQEARLRCSPMKGHSHVYWYRQLPEEGLKFMVYLQKENIIDESGMPKERFSAEFPKEGPSILRIQQVVRGDSAAYFCASSRYGTGGLYEQYFGPGTRLTVT.

The J gene is TRBJ1-2, the V gene TRBV10-3; D might be TRBD1 (5 bases). The CDR3 is made up of 13 amino acids. Germline CDR1 reads ENHRY; CDR2 reads SYGVKD. V lost 0 bases and J 10 bases, leaving 12 bases between the germline ends. The CDR3 reads CAISESRTSYYTF. The CDR3 DNA is TGTGCCATCAGTGAGTCCAGGACAAGTTACTACACCTTC.

CDR3 amino acids: CAISPVDNEQFF. The DNA for the CDR3 is TGTGCCATCTCCCCGGTGGACAATGAGCAGTTCTTC. The chain carries TRBV6-6 and TRBJ2-1; D ambiguous. The CDR3 totals 12 residues. V shed 10 bases and J shed 5 bases, with 12 bases lying between them. In germline, CDR1 is MNHNY, CDR2 SVGAGI (reference sequence).

The chain combines TRBV2 with TRBJ1-1; the match to TRBD1 covers 10 bases. Losses at the gene ends were 6 bases for V and 6 bases for J; bases not matched to a gene: 4. This CDR3 is built from 13 residues. Germline assignment: CDR1 SNHLY and CDR2 FYNNEI. The CDR3 nucleotides are TGTGCCAGCAGAGATGACAGGGGGCCTGAAGCTTTCTTT. Translation gives CASRDDRGPEAFF.

The chain combines TRBV7-2 with TRBJ1-2, with a possible D match to TRBD1 (6 bases). The CDR3 runs 13 residues. Deletions cut 11 bases from V and 1 base from J, with 14 bases between. Germline-derived CDR1 and CDR2 are SGHTA and FQGNSA. Here the CDR3 DNA reads TGTGCCTGGCAAAGGGGGAATAACTATGGCTACACCTTC. As protein: CAWQRGNNYGYTF.

The V call is TRBV5-1, the J call TRBJ2-7; 8 bases are a match to TRBD2. In germline, CDR1 is SGHRS, CDR2 YFSETQ. V lost 1 base to trimming and J lost 3 bases; unmatched junction nucleotides: 6. The CDR3 length is 15 residues. This CDR3 reads CASSLRRGAYYEQYF. In DNA, the CDR3 is TGCGCCAGCAGCTTGCGGCGGGGGGCTTACTACGAGCAGTACTTC.

The chain is built from TRBV7-2 and TRBJ2-6, with 7 bases lining up with TRBD2. The CDR3 totals 17 residues. The V segment lost 5 bases and the J segment 3 bases; nucleotides outside the gene matches: 10. Per the germline V gene, CDR1 is SGHTA and CDR2 is FQGNSA. In DNA form, the CDR3 reads TGTGCCAGCAGCGCCCCAGTGGGGGGGGGTGGGGCCAACGTCCTGACTTTC. This encodes CASSAPVGGGGANVLTF.

This clone has only one observation. The V call is TRBV6-5, the J call TRBJ2-1; 7 nucleotides match TRBD2. With 2 bases clipped from V and 15 bases from J, the junction kept 7 bases outside the gene matches. The CDR3 has 12 amino acids. Germline V lookup: CDR1 MNHEY, CDR2 SVGAGI. The CDR3 nucleotides read TGTGCCAGCAGTTACGAACGGGGGGTCAGGTTCTTC. It specifies CASSYERGVRFF.

The sample holds one count of this clone. The chain links TRBV5-1 to TRBJ1-1, with 9 bases matching TRBD1. The length of the CDR3 is 16 residues. Trimming removed 6 bases from V and 5 bases from J; junction bases left unmatched: 14. Germline-derived CDR1 and CDR2 are SGHRS and YFSETQ. CDR3 loop: CASTVTGTGFQTEAFF. The CDR3 DNA is TGCGCCAGCACCGTCACCGGGACAGGGTTTCAAACTGAAGCTTTCTTT.

The V gene is TRBV5-6, the J gene TRBJ2-1; the match to TRBD1 covers 8 bases. J gave up 4 bases and V 6 bases, and 9 bases lay outside the gene matches. The CDR3 extends over 15 amino acids. Germline V lookup: CDR1 SGHDT, CDR2 YYEEEE. CDR3 sequence reads: CASIPDRGLYNEQFF. In DNA form, the CDR3 reads TGTGCCAGCATCCCTGACAGGGGCCTTTACAATGAGCAGTTCTTC.